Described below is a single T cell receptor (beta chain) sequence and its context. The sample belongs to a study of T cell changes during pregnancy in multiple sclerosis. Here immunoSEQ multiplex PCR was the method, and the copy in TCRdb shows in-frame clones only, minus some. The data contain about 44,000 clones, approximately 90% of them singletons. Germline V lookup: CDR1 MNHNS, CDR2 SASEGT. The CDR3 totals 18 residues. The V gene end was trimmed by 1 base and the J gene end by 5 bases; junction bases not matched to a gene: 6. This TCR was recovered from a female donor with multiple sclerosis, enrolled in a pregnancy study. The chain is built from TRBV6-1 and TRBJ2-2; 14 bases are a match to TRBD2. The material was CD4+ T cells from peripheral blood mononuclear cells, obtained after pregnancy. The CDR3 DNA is TGTGCCAGCAGTGAAGGACTAGCGGGAGGGCCAGGGACCGGGGAGCTGTTTTTT. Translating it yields CASSEGLAGGPGTGELFF.